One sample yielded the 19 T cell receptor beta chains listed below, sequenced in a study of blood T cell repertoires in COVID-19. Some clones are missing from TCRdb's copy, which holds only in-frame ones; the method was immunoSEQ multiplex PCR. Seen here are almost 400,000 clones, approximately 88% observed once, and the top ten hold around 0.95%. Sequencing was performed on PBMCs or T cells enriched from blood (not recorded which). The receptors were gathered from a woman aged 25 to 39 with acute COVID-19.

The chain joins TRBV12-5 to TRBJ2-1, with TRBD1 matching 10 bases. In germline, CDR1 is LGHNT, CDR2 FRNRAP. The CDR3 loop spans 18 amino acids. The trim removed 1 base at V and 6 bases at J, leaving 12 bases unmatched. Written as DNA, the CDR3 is TGTGCTAGTGGTTTGGCAGAAAAAACCGGGACAGGGGTCAATGAGCAGTTCTTC. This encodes CASGLAEKTGTGVNEQFF.

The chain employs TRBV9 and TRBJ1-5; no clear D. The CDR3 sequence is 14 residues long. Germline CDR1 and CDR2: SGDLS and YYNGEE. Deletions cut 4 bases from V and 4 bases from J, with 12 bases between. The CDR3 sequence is CASSPCGPNQPQHF. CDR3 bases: TGTGCCAGCAGCCCATGCGGGCCTAATCAGCCCCAGCATTTT.

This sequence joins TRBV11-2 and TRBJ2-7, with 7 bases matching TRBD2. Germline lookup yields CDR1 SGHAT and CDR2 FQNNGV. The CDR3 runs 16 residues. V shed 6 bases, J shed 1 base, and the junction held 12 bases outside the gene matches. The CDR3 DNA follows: TGTGCCAGCAGTAATAGCGCCGGGACTAAATCCTACGAGCAGTACTTC. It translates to CASSNSAGTKSYEQYF.

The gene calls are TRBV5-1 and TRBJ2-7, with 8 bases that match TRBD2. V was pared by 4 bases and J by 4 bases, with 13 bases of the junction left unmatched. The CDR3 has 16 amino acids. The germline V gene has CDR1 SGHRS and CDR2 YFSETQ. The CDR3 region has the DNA TGCGCCAGCAGCCCGGGGGGCGGGGGGCCTGGGTACGAGCAGTACTTC. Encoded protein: CASSPGGGGPGYEQYF.

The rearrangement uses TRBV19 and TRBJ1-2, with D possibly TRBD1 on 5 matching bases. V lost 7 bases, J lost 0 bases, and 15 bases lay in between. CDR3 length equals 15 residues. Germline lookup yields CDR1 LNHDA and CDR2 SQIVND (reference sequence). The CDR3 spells CASTDPRGANYGYTF. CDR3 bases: TGTGCCAGTACCGATCCGCGGGGGGCTAACTATGGCTACACCTTC.

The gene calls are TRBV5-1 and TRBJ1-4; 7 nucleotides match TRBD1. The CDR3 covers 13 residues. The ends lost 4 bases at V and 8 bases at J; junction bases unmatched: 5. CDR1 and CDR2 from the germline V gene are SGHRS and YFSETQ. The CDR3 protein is CASSPGGSEKLFF. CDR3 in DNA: TGCGCCAGCAGCCCAGGGGGATCGGAAAAACTGTTTTTT.

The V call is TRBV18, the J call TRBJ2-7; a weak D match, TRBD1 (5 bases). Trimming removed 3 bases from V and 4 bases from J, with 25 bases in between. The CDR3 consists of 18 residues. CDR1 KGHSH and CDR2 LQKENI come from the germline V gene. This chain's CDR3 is CASSPTLLRQGTGYEQYF. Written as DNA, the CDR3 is TGTGCCAGCTCACCTACCCTATTACGGCAGGGTACAGGTTACGAGCAGTACTTC.

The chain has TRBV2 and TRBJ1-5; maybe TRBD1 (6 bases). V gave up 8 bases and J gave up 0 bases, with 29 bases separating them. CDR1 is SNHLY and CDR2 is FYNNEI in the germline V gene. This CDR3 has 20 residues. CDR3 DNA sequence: TGTGCCAGCCCTCGAACGCCTCGATACGACAGGCAATATAGCAATCAGCCCCAGCATTTT. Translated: CASPRTPRYDRQYSNQPQHF.

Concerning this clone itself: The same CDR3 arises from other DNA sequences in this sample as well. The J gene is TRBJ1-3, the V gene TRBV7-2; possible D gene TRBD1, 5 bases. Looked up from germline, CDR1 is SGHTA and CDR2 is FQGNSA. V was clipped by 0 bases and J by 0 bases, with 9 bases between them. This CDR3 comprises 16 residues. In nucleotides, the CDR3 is TGTGCCAGCAGCTTAGCCGGGACTAACTCTGGAAACACCATATATTTT. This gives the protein CASSLAGTNSGNTIYF.

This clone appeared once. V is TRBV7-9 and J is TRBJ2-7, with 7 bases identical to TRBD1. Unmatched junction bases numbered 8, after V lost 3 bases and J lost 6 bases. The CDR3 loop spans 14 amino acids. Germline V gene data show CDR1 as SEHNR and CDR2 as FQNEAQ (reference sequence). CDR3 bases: TGTGCCAGCAGCTTTACGGGACAGATCTTCGAGCAGTACTTC. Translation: CASSFTGQIFEQYF.

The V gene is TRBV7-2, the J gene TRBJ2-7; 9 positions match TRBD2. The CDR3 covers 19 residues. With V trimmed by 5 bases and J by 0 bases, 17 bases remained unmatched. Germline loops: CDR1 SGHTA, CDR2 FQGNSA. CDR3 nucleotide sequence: TGTGCCAGCAGCCCCATGGGTAGCGGGGGCTATCCCAGCTCCTACGAGCAGTACTTC. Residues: CASSPMGSGGYPSSYEQYF. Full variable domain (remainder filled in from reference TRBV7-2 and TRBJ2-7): GAGVSQSPSNKVTEKGKDVELRCDPISGHTALYWYRQSLGQGLEFLIYFQGNSAPDKSGLPSDRFSAERTGGSVSTLTIQRTQQEDSAVYLCASSPMGSGGYPSSYEQYFGPGTRLTVT.

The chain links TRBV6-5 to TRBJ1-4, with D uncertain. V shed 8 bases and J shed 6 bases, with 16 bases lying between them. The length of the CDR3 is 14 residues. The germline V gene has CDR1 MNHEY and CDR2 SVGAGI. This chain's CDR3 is CASSVRIGYEKLFF. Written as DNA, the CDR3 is TGTGCCAGCTCCGTCAGGATAGGATATGAAAAACTGTTTTTT.

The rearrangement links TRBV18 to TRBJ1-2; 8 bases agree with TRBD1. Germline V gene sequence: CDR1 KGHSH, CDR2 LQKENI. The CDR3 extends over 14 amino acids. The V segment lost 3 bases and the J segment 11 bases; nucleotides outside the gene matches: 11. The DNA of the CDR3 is TGTGCCAGCTCACCGCTTACCGGGACAGGCAGATACACCTTC. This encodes CASSPLTGTGRYTF. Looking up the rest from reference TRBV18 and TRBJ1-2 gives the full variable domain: NAGVMQNPRHLVRRRGQEARLRCSPMKGHSHVYWYRQLPEEGLKFMVYLQKENIIDESGMPKERFSAEFPKEGPSILRIQQVVRGDSAAYFCASSPLTGTGRYTFGSGTRLTVV.

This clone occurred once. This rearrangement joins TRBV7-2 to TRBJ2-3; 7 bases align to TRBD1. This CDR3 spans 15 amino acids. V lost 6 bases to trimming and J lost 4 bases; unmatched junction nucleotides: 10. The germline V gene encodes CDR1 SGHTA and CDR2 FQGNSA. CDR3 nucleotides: TGTGCCAGCAGACAGACAGGGTACGGGTCAGATACGCAGTATTTT. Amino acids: CASRQTGYGSDTQYF.

As DNA, the CDR3 is TGTGCCAGCAGCGTAGCTGTGGGGGGACCTGGAAACACCATATATTTT. It encodes CASSVAVGGPGNTIYF. The chain joins TRBV9 to TRBJ1-3; weak D call: TRBD1 (5 bases). The CDR3 is 16 residues long. Germline V lookup: CDR1 SGDLS, CDR2 YYNGEE. The V end was cut by 0 bases, the J end by 2 bases, with 12 bases between.

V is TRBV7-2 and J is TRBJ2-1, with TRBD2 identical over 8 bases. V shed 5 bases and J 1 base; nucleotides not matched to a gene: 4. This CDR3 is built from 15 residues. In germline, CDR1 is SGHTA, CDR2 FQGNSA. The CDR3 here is CASSRTSSSYNEQFF. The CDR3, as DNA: TGTGCCAGCAGCCGGACTAGCTCATCCTACAATGAGCAGTTCTTC.

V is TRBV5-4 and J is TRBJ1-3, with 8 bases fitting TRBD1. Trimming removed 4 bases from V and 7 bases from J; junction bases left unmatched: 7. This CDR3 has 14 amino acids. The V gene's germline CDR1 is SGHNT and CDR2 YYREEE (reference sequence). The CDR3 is CASSQDRVPNTIYF. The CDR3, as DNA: TGTGCCAGCAGCCAGGACAGGGTACCGAACACCATATATTTT.

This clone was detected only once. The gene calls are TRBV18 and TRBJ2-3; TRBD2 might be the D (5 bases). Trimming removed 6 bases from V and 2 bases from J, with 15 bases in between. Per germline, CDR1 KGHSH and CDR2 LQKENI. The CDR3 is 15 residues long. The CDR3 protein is CASSLATQSTDTQYF. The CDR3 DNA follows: TGTGCCAGCTCTCTAGCTACGCAGTCCACAGATACGCAGTATTTT.

The CDR3 spells CASSPAPTSGGSTGELFF. The DNA of the CDR3 is TGTGCCAGCAGCCCCGCCCCTACTAGCGGGGGGAGCACCGGGGAGCTGTTTTTT. J is TRBJ2-2 and V is TRBV7-7; 12 nucleotides match TRBD2. CDR1 and CDR2 from the germline V gene are SSHAT and FNYEAQ (reference sequence). This CDR3 contains 18 residues. The V gene end was trimmed by 5 bases and the J gene end by 4 bases; junction bases not matched to a gene: 11.